The 10 T cell receptor beta chains presented below share a single source sample, sequenced in a study of cytomegalovirus exposure and HLA in healthy donors. The study ran its PCR with 60 Vbeta and 13 Jbeta primers. Some clones are missing from TCRdb's copy, which holds only in-frame ones; the method was immunoSEQ multiplex PCR. The sample holds 90,000 to 100,000 clones; 82% are singletons and the top ten take over 3%. The sequenced sample was PBMCs. These receptors originate from a man in his fifties in good health and CMV-seronegative.

The chain joins TRBV6-1 to TRBJ1-2; a possible D gene is TRBD1 (5 bases). The CDR3 has 13 residues. The germline gives CDR1 MNHNS, CDR2 SASEGT. The V gene lost 4 bases and the J gene lost 2 bases, with 8 bases spanning the gap. CDR3 sequence reads: CASSARGNYGYTF. CDR3 nucleotide sequence: TGTGCCAGCAGTGCCCGGGGGAACTATGGCTACACCTTC.

This chain links TRBV27 with TRBJ2-1; D perhaps matches TRBD2 (5 bases). The V gene lost 0 bases and the J gene lost 2 bases, with 14 bases spanning the gap. CDR3 length equals 17 residues. Germline assignment: CDR1 MNHEY and CDR2 SMNVEV (reference sequence). The CDR3 loop is CASSLSNGIRPYNEQFF. In DNA form, the CDR3 reads TGTGCCAGCAGTTTATCCAACGGGATACGACCCTACAATGAGCAGTTCTTC.

This clone was detected a few times. The chain joins TRBV5-8 to TRBJ2-1; 8 nucleotides line up with TRBD2. The CDR3 covers 15 residues. After removal of 0 bases from V and 9 bases from J, the junction contained 8 bases not matched to a gene. CDR1 and CDR2 from the germline V gene are SGHTS and YDEGEE. The CDR3 nucleotides are TGTGCCAGCAGCTTGGCCGGGATAGCGGGAAGTGAGCAGTTCTTC. Its translation: CASSLAGIAGSEQFF.

The rearrangement links TRBV27 to TRBJ1-1; D uncertain. V dropped 5 bases and J dropped 1 base, with 11 bases sitting between them. Per germline, CDR1 MNHEY and CDR2 SMNVEV (reference sequence). The CDR3 has 14 amino acids. For the CDR3, the DNA is TGTGCCAGCAGTCCTTCCCGACAGAACACTGAAGCTTTCTTT. This sequence encodes CASSPSRQNTEAFF.

This clone was counted once. The chain is built from TRBV2 and TRBJ2-7; a possible D gene is TRBD1 (6 bases). The V end lost 7 bases, the J end lost 4 bases, and 11 bases lay between the germline ends. This CDR3 comprises 12 residues. Germline loops: CDR1 SNHLY, CDR2 FYNNEI. The CDR3 nucleotides are TGTGCCAGCACACAGGGTGGGTACGAGCAGTACTTC. As protein: CASTQGGYEQYF. Variable domain in full (rest from reference TRBV2 and TRBJ2-7): EPEVTQTPSHQVTQMGQEVILRCVPISNHLYFYWYRQILGQKVEFLVSFYNNEISEKSEIFDDQFSVERPDGSNFTLKIRSTKLEDSAMYFCASTQGGYEQYFGPGTRLTVT.

J is TRBJ1-2 and V is TRBV6-1; 11 bases align to TRBD1. The ends lost 6 bases at V and 3 bases at J; junction bases unmatched: 6. CDR3 length: 15 residues. Germline values: CDR1 MNHNS, CDR2 SASEGT. CDR3 in amino acids: CASSWTGGKDYGYTF. The CDR3 DNA is TGTGCCAGCAGCTGGACAGGGGGCAAGGACTATGGCTACACCTTC.

This clone was seen only a few times. This chain links TRBV6-5 with TRBJ2-7, with D possibly matching TRBD1 (6 bases). V was shortened by 2 bases and J by 5 bases, with 13 bases between the two germline ends. The CDR3 runs to 14 residues. Germline lookup yields CDR1 MNHEY and CDR2 SVGAGI. CDR3 in amino acids: CASSYATTGNEQYF. CDR3 sequence (DNA): TGTGCCAGCAGTTACGCCACTACAGGGAACGAGCAGTACTTC.

This chain links TRBV28 with TRBJ1-1; D call uncertain. The CDR3 loop spans 16 amino acids. Per the germline V gene, CDR1 is MDHEN and CDR2 is SYDVKM. V was clipped by 1 base and J by 0 bases, with 12 bases between them. The DNA for the CDR3 is TGTGCCAGCAGTTTATTTTTTGAGGAATTGAACACTGAAGCTTTCTTT. Its protein product is CASSLFFEELNTEAFF. Together with reference TRBV28 and TRBJ1-1, the CDR3 gives the full variable domain: DVKVTQSSRYLVKRTGEKVFLECVQDMDHENMFWYRQDPGLGLRLIYFSYDVKMKEKGDIPEGYSVSREKKERFSLILESASTNQTSMYLCASSLFFEELNTEAFFGQGTRLTVV.

This rearrangement joins TRBV27 to TRBJ1-5, with D possibly TRBD1 on 6 matching bases. The CDR3 covers 20 residues. Deletions cut 6 bases from V and 0 bases from J, with 27 bases between. The V gene's germline CDR1 is MNHEY and CDR2 SMNVEV (reference sequence). CDR3 in amino acids: CASSPQGVIRQGPSNQPQHF. DNA of the CDR3: TGTGCCAGCAGCCCCCAAGGAGTTATCCGGCAGGGGCCTAGCAATCAGCCCCAGCATTTT.

V and J are TRBV7-9 and TRBJ1-4; D call uncertain. Trimming pared 1 base from V and 0 bases from J, leaving 12 bases between. CDR1 and CDR2 (germline): SEHNR, FQNEAQ (reference sequence). This CDR3 is 17 amino acids long. CDR3 residues: CASSLVSFSATNEKLFF. The CDR3 nucleotides read TGTGCCAGCAGCTTAGTTTCGTTCTCTGCAACTAATGAAAAACTGTTTTTT. Looking up the rest from reference TRBV7-9 and TRBJ1-4 gives the full variable domain: DTGVSQNPRHKITKRGQNVTFRCDPISEHNRLYWYRQTLGQGPEFLTYFQNEAQLEKSRLLSDRFSAERPKGSFSTLEIQRTEQGDSAMYLCASSLVSFSATNEKLFFGSGTQLSVL.